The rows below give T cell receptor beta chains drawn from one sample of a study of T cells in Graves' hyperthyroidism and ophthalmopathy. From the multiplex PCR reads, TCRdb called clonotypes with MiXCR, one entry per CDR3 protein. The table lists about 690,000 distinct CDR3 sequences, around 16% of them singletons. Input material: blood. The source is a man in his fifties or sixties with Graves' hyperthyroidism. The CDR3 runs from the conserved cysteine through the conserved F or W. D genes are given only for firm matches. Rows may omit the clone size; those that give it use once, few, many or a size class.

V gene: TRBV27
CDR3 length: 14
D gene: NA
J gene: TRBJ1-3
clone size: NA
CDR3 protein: CASSTTNSGNTIYF
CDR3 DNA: TGTGCCAGCAGCACGACAAACTCTGGAAACACCATATATTTT

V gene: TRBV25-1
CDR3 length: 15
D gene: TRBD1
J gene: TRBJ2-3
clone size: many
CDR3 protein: CASSELARDSGTQYF
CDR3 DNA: TGTGCCAGCAGTGAATTAGCTAGGGACAGTGGTACGCAGTATTTT

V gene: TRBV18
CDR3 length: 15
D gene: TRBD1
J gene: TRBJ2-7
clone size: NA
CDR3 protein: CASSPGQGYTYEQYF
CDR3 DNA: TGTGCCAGCTCGCCGGGACAGGGGTATACCTACGAGCAGTACTTC

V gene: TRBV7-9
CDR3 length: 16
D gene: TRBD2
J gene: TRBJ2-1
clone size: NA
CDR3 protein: CASRRAGTSGYNEQFF
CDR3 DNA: TGTGCCAGCAGGCGAGCCGGGACTAGCGGCTACAATGAGCAGTTCTTC

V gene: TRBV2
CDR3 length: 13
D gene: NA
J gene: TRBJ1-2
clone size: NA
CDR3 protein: CASSGERTYGYTF
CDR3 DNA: TGTGCCAGCAGTGGAGAAAGGACCTATGGCTACACCTTC

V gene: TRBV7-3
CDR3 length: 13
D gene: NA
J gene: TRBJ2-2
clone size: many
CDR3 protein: CASSATSAGELFF
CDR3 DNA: TGTGCCAGCAGCGCCACTAGTGCCGGGGAGCTGTTTTTT

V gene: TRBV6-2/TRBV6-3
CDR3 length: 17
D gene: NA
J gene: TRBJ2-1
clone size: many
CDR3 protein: CASSYSPVGQGNNEQFF
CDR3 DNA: TGTGCCAGCAGTTACTCCCCCGTAGGGCAGGGAAACAATGAGCAGTTCTTC

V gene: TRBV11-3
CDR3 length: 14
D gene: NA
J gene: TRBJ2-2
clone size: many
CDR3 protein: CASSRSSDAGELFF
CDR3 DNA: TGTGCCAGCAGCCGTTCTAGCGACGCCGGGGAGCTGTTTTTT

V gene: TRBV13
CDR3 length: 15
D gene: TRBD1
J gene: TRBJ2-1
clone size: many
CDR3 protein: CASSLAQGAYNEQFF
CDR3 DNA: TGTGCCAGCAGCTTAGCACAGGGGGCCTACAATGAGCAGTTCTTC

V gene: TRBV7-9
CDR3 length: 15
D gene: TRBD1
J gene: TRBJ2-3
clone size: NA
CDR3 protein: CASSPQGAPLNTQYF
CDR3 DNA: TGTGCCAGCAGCCCGCAGGGGGCCCCACTGAATACGCAGTATTTT

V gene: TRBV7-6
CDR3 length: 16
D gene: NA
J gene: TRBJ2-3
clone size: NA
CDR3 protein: CASSLSSGFSTDTQYF
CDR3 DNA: TGTGCCAGCAGCTTATCAAGCGGTTTTAGCACAGATACGCAGTATTTT

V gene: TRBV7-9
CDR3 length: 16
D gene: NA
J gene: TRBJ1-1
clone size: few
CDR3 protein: CASSLVGAGENTEAFF
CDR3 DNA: TGTGCCAGCAGCTTAGTGGGGGCTGGAGAGAACACTGAAGCTTTCTTT

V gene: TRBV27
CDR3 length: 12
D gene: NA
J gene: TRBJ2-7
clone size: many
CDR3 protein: CASGSPSYEQYF
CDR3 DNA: TGTGCCAGCGGATCCCCTTCCTACGAGCAGTACTTC

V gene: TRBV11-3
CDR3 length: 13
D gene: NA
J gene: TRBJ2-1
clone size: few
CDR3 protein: CASSQGGMTEQFF
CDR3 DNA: TGTGCCAGCAGCCAGGGCGGGATGACTGAGCAGTTCTTC

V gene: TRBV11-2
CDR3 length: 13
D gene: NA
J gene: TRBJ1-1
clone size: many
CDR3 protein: CASSFGENTEAFF
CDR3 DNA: TGTGCCAGCAGCTTTGGGGAGAACACTGAAGCTTTCTTT

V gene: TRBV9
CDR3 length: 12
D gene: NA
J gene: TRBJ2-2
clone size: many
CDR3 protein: CASSVFGGELFF
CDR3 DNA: TGTGCCAGCAGCGTATTTGGCGGGGAGCTGTTTTTT

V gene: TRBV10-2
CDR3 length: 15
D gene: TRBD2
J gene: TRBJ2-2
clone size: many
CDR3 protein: CASSVGGRAHGELFF
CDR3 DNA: TGCGCCAGCAGTGTAGGCGGGAGGGCCCACGGGGAGCTGTTTTTT

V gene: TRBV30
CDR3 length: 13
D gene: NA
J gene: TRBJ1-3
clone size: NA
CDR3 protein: CAWSGGAGNTIYF
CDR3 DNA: TGTGCCTGGAGCGGGGGTGCTGGAAACACCATATATTTT

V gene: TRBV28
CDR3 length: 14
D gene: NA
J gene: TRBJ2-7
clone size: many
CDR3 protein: CASSHQGSSYEQYF
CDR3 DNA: TGTGCCAGCAGTCATCAGGGGAGCTCCTACGAGCAGTACTTC

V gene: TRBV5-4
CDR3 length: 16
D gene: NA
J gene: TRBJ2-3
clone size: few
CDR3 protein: CASSSIGTSNADTQYF
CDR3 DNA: TGTGCCAGCAGCTCGATAGGGACTTCTAATGCAGATACGCAGTATTTT

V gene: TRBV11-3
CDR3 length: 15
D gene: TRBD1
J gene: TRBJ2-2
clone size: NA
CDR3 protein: CASSGRTGNTGELFF
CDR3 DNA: TGTGCCAGCAGCGGCAGGACAGGGAACACCGGGGAGCTGTTTTTT

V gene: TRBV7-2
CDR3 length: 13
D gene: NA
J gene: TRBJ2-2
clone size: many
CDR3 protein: CASSFQYTGELFF
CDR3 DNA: TGTGCCAGCAGCTTTCAGTACACCGGGGAGCTGTTTTTT

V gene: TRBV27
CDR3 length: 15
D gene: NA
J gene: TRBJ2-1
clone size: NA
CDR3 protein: CASGASDSSYNEQFF
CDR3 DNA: TGTGCCAGCGGAGCTAGCGATAGCTCCTACAATGAGCAGTTCTTC

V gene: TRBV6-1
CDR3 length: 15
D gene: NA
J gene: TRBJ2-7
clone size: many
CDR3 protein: CASNGVAGTIYEQYF
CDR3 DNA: TGTGCCAGCAACGGTGTCGCAGGGACAATCTACGAGCAGTACTTC

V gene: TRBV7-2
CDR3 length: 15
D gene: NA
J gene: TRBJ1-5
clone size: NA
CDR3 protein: CASSSGGVGNQPHHF
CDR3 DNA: TGTGCCAGCAGCTCTGGGGGGGTTGGCAATCAGCCCCACCATTTT

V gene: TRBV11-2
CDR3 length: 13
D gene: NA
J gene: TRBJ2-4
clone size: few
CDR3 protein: CASSSGPGNIQYF
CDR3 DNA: TGTGCCAGCAGCTCGGGACCAGGAAACATTCAGTACTTC

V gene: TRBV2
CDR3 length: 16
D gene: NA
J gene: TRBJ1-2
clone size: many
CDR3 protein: CASSGVEVRAYYGYTF
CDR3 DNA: TGTGCCAGCAGTGGGGTGGAGGTACGGGCCTACTATGGCTACACCTTC

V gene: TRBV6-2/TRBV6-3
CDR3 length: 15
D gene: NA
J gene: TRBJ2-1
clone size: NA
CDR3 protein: CASSSTRTRTDEQFF
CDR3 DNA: TGTGCCAGCAGTTCAACACGGACCCGCACGGATGAGCAGTTCTTC

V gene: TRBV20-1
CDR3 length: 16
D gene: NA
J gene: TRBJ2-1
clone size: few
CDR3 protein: CSAWNRGGRNGDEQFF
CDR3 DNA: TGCAGTGCATGGAACAGGGGAGGCCGCAACGGCGATGAGCAGTTCTTC